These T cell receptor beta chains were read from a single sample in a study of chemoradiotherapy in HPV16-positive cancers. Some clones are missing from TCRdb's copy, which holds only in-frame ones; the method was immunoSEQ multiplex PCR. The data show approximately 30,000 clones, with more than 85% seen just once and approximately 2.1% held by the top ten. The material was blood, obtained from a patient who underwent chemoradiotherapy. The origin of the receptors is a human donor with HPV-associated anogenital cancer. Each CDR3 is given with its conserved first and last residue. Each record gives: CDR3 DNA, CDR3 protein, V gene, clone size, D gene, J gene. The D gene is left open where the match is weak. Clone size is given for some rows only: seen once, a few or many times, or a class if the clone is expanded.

TGTGCCAGCAGCTTCGGACTAGCGGGGGGGTACAATGAGCAGTTCTTC,CASSFGLAGGYNEQFF,TRBV11-3,once,TRBD2,TRBJ2-1
TGTGCCAGTAGTATACAGGGACAGGGGACCTACGAGCAGTACTTC,CASSIQGQGTYEQYF,TRBV19,.,TRBD1,TRBJ2-7
TGTGCCAGCGGAGGAGACAGGAGCACAGATACGCAGTATTTT,CASGGDRSTDTQYF,TRBV2,.,.,TRBJ2-3
TGTGCCAGCAGCTTAGGGGTCGGGACTGGAAACACAGATACGCAGTATTTT,CASSLGVGTGNTDTQYF,TRBV7-6,.,.,TRBJ2-3
TGTGCCAGTAGTATAGTTAGGACGGAGAATTCACCCCTCCACTTT,CASSIVRTENSPLHF,TRBV19,.,.,TRBJ1-6
TGTGCCAGCAGCCAAGAGGCCCAGGAAAGTTTCGCTCAGCCCCAGCATTTT,CASSQEAQESFAQPQHF,TRBV4-2,.,.,TRBJ1-5
TGTGCCAGTAGTAAAAGGGACGGGGAGCTGTTTTTT,CASSKRDGELFF,TRBV19,.,.,TRBJ2-2
TGTGCCAGCAGCTTTTGGGGGAACACTGAAGCTTTCTTT,CASSFWGNTEAFF,TRBV5-8,once,.,TRBJ1-1
TGTGCCAGCAGCACCCGGACAGGCCACTCCTATAATTCACCCCTCCACTTT,CASSTRTGHSYNSPLHF,TRBV28,.,TRBD1,TRBJ1-6
TGTGCCAGTAGTATGGCCGGGGGCGTAGTTAATGAGCAGTTCTTC,CASSMAGGVVNEQFF,TRBV19,.,.,TRBJ2-1
TGTGCCAGCAGCGCATGGGGAGGTCAAGATACGCAGTATTTT,CASSAWGGQDTQYF,TRBV11-2,.,.,TRBJ2-3
TGTGCCAGTAGCTTGGGACAGGGGCACTCTGGGGCCAACGTCCTGACTTTC,CASSLGQGHSGANVLTF,TRBV19,once,TRBD1,TRBJ2-6
TGTGCCAGCAGCTTAGGAGGGGGCTCCGGAAACACCATATATTTT,CASSLGGGSGNTIYF,TRBV7-2,.,TRBD1,TRBJ1-3
TGTGCCAGCAGTGAAGAGAGAGTGGACAGGAATTCACCCCTCCACTTT,CASSEERVDRNSPLHF,TRBV25-1,.,TRBD1,TRBJ1-6